The T cell receptor (beta chain) under discussion was sequenced for a study of identical twins. V gave up 6 bases and J gave up 1 base, with 16 bases separating them. The CDR3 sequence is 15 residues long. The germline V gene has CDR1 DFQATT and CDR2 SNEGSKA (reference sequence). TCRdb reprocessed the 5' RACE reads with MiXCR, giving one entry per CDR3 protein. The data contain about 280,000 distinct CDR3 sequences, more than 6.5% of them seen just once; the ten biggest clones take up over 2%. The sample also formed part of further work on yellow fever vaccine responses in identical twins.

This clonotype originated in a woman aged 18-29 years in good health. The V call is TRBV20-1, the J call TRBJ1-5; maybe TRBD1 (6 bases). Sequencing input: memory (CD45RO+) T cells sorted from blood. The CDR3 reads CSAPPRGSSNQPQHF. CDR3 coding DNA: TGCAGTGCCCCGCCCAGGGGTTCGAGCAATCAGCCCCAGCATTTT.